Sequencing of this T cell receptor beta chain was carried out in a study of blood T cell repertoires in COVID-19. Study details: Material from acute and convalescent COVID-19 was sourced from the United States, Italy and Spain. PBMCs, B-cell-depleted T cells, or T cells provided the cDNA or gDNA that made up the material.

Original handling: Amplifying reference gene primers gave estimates of nucleated cell counts. Method: immunoSEQ multiplex PCR; TCRdb's copy keeps in-frame clones and lacks some. For V, J and clone size, that table is used; D and trimming come from the DNA. The data hold 300,000 to 400,000 clones, with around 90% observed a single time. This CDR3 has 14 residues. Germline V CDR1 and CDR2: SGHDT, YYEEEE. V lost 1 base and J lost 0, with 5 bases in between. This TCR was recovered from a man over 45 with active or convalescent COVID-19. Sequenced material: peripheral blood. The chain joins TRBV5-6 to TRBJ2-1; unclear D gene. CDR3 sequence: CASSLSHSYNEQFF. CDR3 sequence (DNA): TGTGCCAGCAGCTTGTCACACTCCTACAATGAGCAGTTCTTC.